This is a list of T cell receptor beta chains from one sample in a study of blood T cell repertoires in COVID-19. Clones were read by immunoSEQ multiplex PCR, and TCRdb kept only the in-frame ones, dropping some. The sample consists of around 250,000 clones, roughly 84% of them appearing once. Source material: peripheral blood. These receptors all stem from a woman in her late teens or twenties with acute or convalescent COVID-19. Each CDR3 is given with its conserved first and last residue. The order of the fields is J gene, V gene, D gene, CDR3 DNA, CDR3 protein. A D gene is named only where the DNA matches it firmly.

TRBJ2-1	TRBV15	TRBD1	TGTGCCACCAGCCAACGGACAGGGGTCTACAATGAGCAGTTCTTC	CATSQRTGVYNEQFF
TRBJ1-2	TRBV4-2	NA	TGTGCCAGCAGCCCTGAGGGTCTTGGGCTGAACTATGGCTACACCTTC	CASSPEGLGLNYGYTF
TRBJ1-4	TRBV5-1	TRBD1	TGCGCCAGCAGCCAAGGGACAGCAACTAATGAAAAACTGTTTTTT	CASSQGTATNEKLFF
TRBJ1-2	TRBV27	NA	TGTGCCAGCAGTTTAACCCGGGGGATGGATGGCTACACCTTC	CASSLTRGMDGYTF
TRBJ2-7	TRBV19	TRBD2	TGTGCCAGTAGGTGGGCTAGCGGAACCTACGAGCAGTACTTC	CASRWASGTYEQYF
TRBJ2-1	TRBV18	NA	TGTGCCAGCTCACCTTTAGTGGTTTCCTACAATGAGCAGTTCTTC	CASSPLVVSYNEQFF
TRBJ1-4	TRBV19	NA	TGTGCCAGTAGTCCACCGACAGTGACATTCCTTGGAGAAAAACTGTTTTTT	CASSPPTVTFLGEKLFF
TRBJ1-1	TRBV7-8	TRBD1	TGTGCCAGCAGCTTAGGATCGGACAGGGGGCGTAGGAACACTGAAGCTTTCTTT	CASSLGSDRGRRNTEAFF
TRBJ1-6	TRBV10-2	NA	TGCGCCAGCAGTGAGTCACCCGGGGGTAATTCACCCCTCCACTTT	CASSESPGGNSPLHF
TRBJ2-3	TRBV27	NA	TGTGCCAGCAGTATTCCGCTAGCGTATACTACAGATACGCAGTATTTT	CASSIPLAYTTDTQYF
TRBJ1-5	TRBV28	NA	TGTGCCAGCAGTGCAGCGAGCTCTAGTCAGCCCCAGCATTTT	CASSAASSSQPQHF
TRBJ2-1	TRBV9	NA	TGTGCCAGCAGCCCCCCAGGGGGCGGGAGGGCTAATGAGCAGTTCTTC	CASSPPGGGRANEQFF
TRBJ1-2	TRBV27	TRBD1	TGTGCCAGCAGTCCGGACAGGGAGACGCTCCGGGGGGGCTACACCTTC	CASSPDRETLRGGYTF